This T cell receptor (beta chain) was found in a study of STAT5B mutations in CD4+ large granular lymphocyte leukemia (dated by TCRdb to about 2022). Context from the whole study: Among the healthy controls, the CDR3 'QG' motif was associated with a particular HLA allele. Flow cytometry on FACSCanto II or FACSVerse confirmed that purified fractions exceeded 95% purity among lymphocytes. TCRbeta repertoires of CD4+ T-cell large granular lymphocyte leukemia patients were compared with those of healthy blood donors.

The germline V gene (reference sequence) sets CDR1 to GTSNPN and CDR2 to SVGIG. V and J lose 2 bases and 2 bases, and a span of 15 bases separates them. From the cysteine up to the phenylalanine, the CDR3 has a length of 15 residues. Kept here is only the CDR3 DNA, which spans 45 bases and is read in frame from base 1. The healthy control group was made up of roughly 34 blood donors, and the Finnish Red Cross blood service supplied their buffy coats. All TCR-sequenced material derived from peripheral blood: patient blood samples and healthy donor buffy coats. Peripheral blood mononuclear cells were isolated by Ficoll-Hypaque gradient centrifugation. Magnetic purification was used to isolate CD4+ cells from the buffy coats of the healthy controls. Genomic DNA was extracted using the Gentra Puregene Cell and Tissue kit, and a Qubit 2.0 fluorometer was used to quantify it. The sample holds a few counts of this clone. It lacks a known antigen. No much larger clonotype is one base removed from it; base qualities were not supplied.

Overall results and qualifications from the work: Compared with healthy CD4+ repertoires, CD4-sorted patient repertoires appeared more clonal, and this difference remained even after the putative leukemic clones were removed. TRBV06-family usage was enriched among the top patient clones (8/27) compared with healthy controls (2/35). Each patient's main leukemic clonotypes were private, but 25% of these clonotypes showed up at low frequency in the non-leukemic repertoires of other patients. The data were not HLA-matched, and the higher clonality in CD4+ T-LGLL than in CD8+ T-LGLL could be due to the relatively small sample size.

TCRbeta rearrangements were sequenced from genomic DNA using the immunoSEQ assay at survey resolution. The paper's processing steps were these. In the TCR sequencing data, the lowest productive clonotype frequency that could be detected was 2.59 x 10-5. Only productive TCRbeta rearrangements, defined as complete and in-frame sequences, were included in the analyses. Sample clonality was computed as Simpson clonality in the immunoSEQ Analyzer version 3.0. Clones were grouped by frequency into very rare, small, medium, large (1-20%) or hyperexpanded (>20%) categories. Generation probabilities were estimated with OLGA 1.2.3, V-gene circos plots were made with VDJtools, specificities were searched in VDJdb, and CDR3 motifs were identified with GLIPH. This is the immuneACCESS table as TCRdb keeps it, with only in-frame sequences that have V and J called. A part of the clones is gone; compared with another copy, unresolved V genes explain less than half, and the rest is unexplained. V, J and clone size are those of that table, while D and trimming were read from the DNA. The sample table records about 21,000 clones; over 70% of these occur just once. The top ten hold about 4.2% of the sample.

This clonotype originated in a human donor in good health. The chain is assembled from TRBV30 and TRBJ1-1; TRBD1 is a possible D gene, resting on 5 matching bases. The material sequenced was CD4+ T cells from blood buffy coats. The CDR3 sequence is CAWSRDPGRNTEAFF. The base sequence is TGTGCCTGGAGTAGAGATCCAGGGCGTAACACTGAAGCTTTCTTT.